This T cell receptor (beta chain) was captured by sequencing in a study of T cell responses to AZD1222 COVID-19 vaccine. CDR1 is LGHDT, CDR2 YNNKEL, per germline (reference sequence). With 4 bases removed from V and 3 bases from J, the gap between germline ends came to 17 bases. This CDR3 comprises 16 residues. Repertoires were generated with immunoSEQ multiplex PCR, while TCRdb's copy carries only in-frame clones and drops some. The sample lists 80,000 to 95,000 clones; just under 90% were seen once. General study points: Among vaccine-associated CD4 TCRs, coverage spanned spike, with dominance at 160-218 and 743-854. Donors skewed white British and female; clonal diversity was possibly underestimated. It was only six AZD1222 recipients who were seropositive at baseline.

Regarding this clone: Its antigen is undetermined.

J is TRBJ2-3 and V is TRBV3-1 (or the pseudogene TRBV3-2); tentatively, D is TRBD1 (6 bases). Sequencing used peripheral blood, obtained on day 0 of AZD1222 vaccination. This receptor was identified in an adult in good health. CDR3 loop: CASSPGQPLGTDTQYF. CDR3 coding DNA: TGTGCCAGCAGCCCTGGACAGCCCCTCGGTACAGATACGCAGTATTTT.